The clone carrying this TCR beta chain was detected a few times. This sample is part of a study of blood T cells in healthy people across ages. CDR3 size: 14 residues. Trimming stripped 2 bases from V and 3 bases from J, with 11 bases between. The germline CDR1 and CDR2 sequences are SEHNR and FQNEAQ (reference sequence). The second PCR ran about 6 to 11 cycles with a sample-barcoded 5' primer and J-beta primers. TCRdb re-called the 5' RACE reads through MiXCR, storing one row per CDR3 protein. Of about 1,500,000 distinct CDR3 sequences listed, 25% to 30% are singletons. The genes are TRBV7-9 and TRBJ2-7; D might be TRBD1 or TRBD2, each matching 5 bases. The sequence was obtained from a young woman in good health. Sequencing input: blood. As DNA, the CDR3 is TGTGCCAGCAGCTTACGGGACGGGGACTACGAGCAGTACTTC. Amino acid sequence: CASSLRDGDYEQYF. The entire variable domain, with the rest obtained from reference TRBV7-9 and TRBJ2-7, is as follows: DTGVSQNPRHKITKRGQNVTFRCDPISEHNRLYWYRQTLGQGPEFLTYFQNEAQLEKSRLLSDRFSAERPKGSFSTLEIQRTEQGDSAMYLCASSLRDGDYEQYFGPGTRLTVT.